This entry describes one T cell receptor (beta chain). Its specific antigen is unknown. Base qualities were left out, and no much larger clone turns up one base away. The entry originates in a study of immunodeficiency (dated by TCRdb to between 2019 and 2020). Concerning the study at large: Repertoire analysis was done to look for VDJ recombination defects and oligoclonality. Overall study results and their limits: In entropy comparisons, n=3 (open circles) was shown for patients versus healthy controls, and a thymic development effect was only suggested as possible. Between patients and controls, productive entropy and V-J pairing of CD4+ T cells looked similar. Severe oligoclonality, judged by top-100 and total clonotype frequencies, was seen in patient CD8+ but not CD4+ T cells.

Genomic DNA was isolated using the QIAamp DNA Blood Mini Kit and then sent out for immunoSEQ repertoire analysis. Using a standard quantity of genomic DNA template, multiplex PCR was run to amplify the CDR3 regions. An Illumina platform was used to sequence the PCR products. The study's processing was this. Sequences were aligned to a reference, with V, D and J gene definitions taken from IMGT. To get rid of PCR and sequencing errors, closely related sequences were merged using a nearest-neighbor clustering algorithm. V, D and J usage was analyzed in productive unique and total sequences using ImmunoSEQ Analyzer tools and R version 3.6.1. TCRdb took over this immuneACCESS table, retaining in-frame rearrangements with V and J assigned. Such tables are incomplete; in checked studies, under half of the missing clones stem from an unresolved V gene, and the remainder is unexplained. V and J calls and clone size are as listed in that table; D and trimming were resolved from the DNA. In all, the sample holds over 2,000 clones, and roughly 86% of those were seen once. The ten biggest clones cover 19% of the sample.

The germline V gene (reference sequence) specifies LNHDA as CDR1 and SQIVND as CDR2. The CDR3 numbers 15 residues from cysteine through phenylalanine. The CDR3 DNA has 45 bases and is translated from base 1. From V the trimming removes 3 bases and from J it removes 2 bases, while the gene matches leave 6 bases of the junction unaccounted for. Fewer naive CD4 and especially CD8 T cells, with expanded effector memory subpopulations, were found in the patients. CD3+CD4+ T cells were sorted from fresh PBMCs before TCR sequencing. The receptor was derived from a woman in her late teens or twenties with POLD1 deficiency. The specimen sequenced was CD4+ T cells from blood. The V and J genes are TRBV19 and TRBJ2-7, with TRBD1 matching 8 junction bases. The DNA reads as follows: TGTGCCAGTAGTATTGGGACAGGTGGAACCTACGAGCAGTACTTC. This translates into CASSIGTGGTYEQYF.